This T cell receptor beta chain was profiled in a study of T cell clones after liver transplantation. Libraries were prepared by immunoSEQ multiplex PCR; TCRdb keeps only in-frame clonotypes and omits some of them. The sample consists of 70,000 to 95,000 clones, 70% to 90% of them appearing once. V was trimmed by 6 bases and J by 2 bases, leaving 13 bases between them. The CDR3 loop spans 14 amino acids. CDR1 and CDR2 from the germline V gene are MDHEN and SYDVKM. As regards this clone: Its specificity is not known.

The study's findings and limits: Donor-reactive sequences fell more than third party-reactive ones, suggesting partial deletion.

The genes are TRBV28 and TRBJ2-5, with D possibly matching TRBD2 (6 bases). The sequences come from CD4+ T cells from blood, collected at the 22-month timepoint. This receptor was identified in a human patient who received a liver transplant. Part of the T cells may come from the graft donor. CDR3 loop: CASRLAPGQETQYF. In DNA form, the CDR3 reads TGTGCCAGCAGACTAGCCCCCGGGCAAGAGACCCAGTACTTC.